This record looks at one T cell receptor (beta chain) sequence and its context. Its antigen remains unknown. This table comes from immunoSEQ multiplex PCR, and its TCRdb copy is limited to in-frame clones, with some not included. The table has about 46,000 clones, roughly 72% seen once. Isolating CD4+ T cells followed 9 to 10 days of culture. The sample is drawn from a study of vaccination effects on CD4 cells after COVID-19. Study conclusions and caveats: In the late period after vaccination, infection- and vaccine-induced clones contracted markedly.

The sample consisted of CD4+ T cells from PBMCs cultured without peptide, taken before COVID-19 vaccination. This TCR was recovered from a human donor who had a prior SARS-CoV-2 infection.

DNA for the CDR3: TGTGCCAGCAGCCGACTAGCGGGAGGGAACACCGGGGAGCTGTTTTTT. Translation gives CASSRLAGGNTGELFF. J is TRBJ2-2 and V is TRBV6-6; 13 bases align to TRBD2. The CDR3 has 16 residues. The J segment lost 1 base and the V segment lost 6 bases, leaving 2 bases of the junction unmatched. Germline CDR1 reads MNHNY; CDR2 reads SVGAGI (reference sequence).